A selection of T cell receptor beta chains follows, all from one sample in a study of blood T cell repertoires in COVID-19. Using immunoSEQ multiplex PCR, the repertoire was profiled, and TCRdb retains in-frame clones only, with some absent. Found here are 140,000 to 150,000 clones, around 80% of them singletons; the top ten hold around a sixth. Sequencing was done on a sample of peripheral blood. The receptor set was obtained from a man aged 45 to 65 with acute or convalescent COVID-19. The CDR3 runs from the conserved cysteine through the conserved F or W. Each record gives: D gene, V gene, J gene, CDR3 length, CDR3 protein, CDR3 DNA. The D gene is left open where the match is weak.

D gene: .; V gene: TRBV5-1; J gene: TRBJ1-4; CDR3 length: 16; CDR3 protein: CASSLGHPATNEKLFF; CDR3 DNA: TGCGCCAGCAGCTTGGGACACCCTGCAACTAATGAAAAACTGTTTTTT
D gene: .; V gene: TRBV3-1/TRBV3-2; J gene: TRBJ1-2; CDR3 length: 11; CDR3 protein: CASSSNYGYTF; CDR3 DNA: TGTGCCAGCAGCTCGAACTATGGCTACACCTTC
D gene: .; V gene: TRBV19; J gene: TRBJ2-2; CDR3 length: 14; CDR3 protein: CASSIRGNTGELFF; CDR3 DNA: TGTGCCAGTAGTATCAGGGGTAACACCGGGGAGCTGTTTTTT
D gene: TRBD2; V gene: TRBV10-3; J gene: TRBJ2-3; CDR3 length: 17; CDR3 protein: CAISGPPAGGRTDTQYF; CDR3 DNA: TGTGCCATCAGTGGGCCCCCAGCGGGGGGACGCACAGATACGCAGTATTTT
D gene: TRBD2; V gene: TRBV7-2; J gene: TRBJ2-3; CDR3 length: 15; CDR3 protein: CASSYSGRSTDTQYF; CDR3 DNA: TGTGCCAGCAGCTATAGCGGGCGAAGCACAGATACGCAGTATTTT
D gene: TRBD1; V gene: TRBV29-1; J gene: TRBJ1-2; CDR3 length: 15; CDR3 protein: CSVGRPSTGDDGYTF; CDR3 DNA: TGCAGCGTCGGCCGCCCGTCGACAGGGGATGATGGCTACACCTTC
D gene: TRBD1; V gene: TRBV7-6; J gene: TRBJ1-3; CDR3 length: 15; CDR3 protein: CASSPGQGAGNTIYF; CDR3 DNA: TGTGCCAGCAGTCCGGGACAGGGGGCTGGAAACACCATATATTTT
D gene: .; V gene: TRBV5-4; J gene: TRBJ2-1; CDR3 length: 18; CDR3 protein: CASSPAGTGPLSYNEQFF; CDR3 DNA: TGTGCCAGCAGCCCGGCAGGTACAGGCCCCCTCTCCTACAATGAGCAGTTCTTC
D gene: TRBD1; V gene: TRBV6-2/TRBV6-3; J gene: TRBJ2-6; CDR3 length: 19; CDR3 protein: CASSYETGTGRSGANVLTF; CDR3 DNA: TGTGCCAGCAGTTACGAGACCGGGACAGGGAGATCTGGGGCCAACGTCCTGACTTTC
D gene: .; V gene: TRBV9; J gene: TRBJ2-2; CDR3 length: 17; CDR3 protein: CASSVETVRSGTGELFF; CDR3 DNA: TGTGCCAGCAGCGTAGAGACCGTAAGGAGTGGCACCGGGGAGCTGTTTTTT
D gene: .; V gene: TRBV5-1; J gene: TRBJ1-2; CDR3 length: 14; CDR3 protein: CASSPQTLNYGYTF; CDR3 DNA: TGCGCCAGCAGCCCACAGACCCTAAACTATGGCTACACCTTC
D gene: .; V gene: TRBV6-6; J gene: TRBJ1-2; CDR3 length: 12; CDR3 protein: CASSLQGPGYTF; CDR3 DNA: TGTGCCAGCAGTTTACAGGGACCGGGCTACACCTTC
D gene: .; V gene: TRBV18; J gene: TRBJ1-2; CDR3 length: 14; CDR3 protein: CASSPRTGGDGYTF; CDR3 DNA: TGTGCCAGCTCACCAAGGACGGGGGGGGATGGCTACACCTTC
D gene: TRBD1; V gene: TRBV5-1; J gene: TRBJ1-2; CDR3 length: 16; CDR3 protein: CASSLTYWGQGNGYTF; CDR3 DNA: TGCGCCAGCAGCTTGACCTACTGGGGACAGGGGAATGGCTACACCTTC
D gene: TRBD2; V gene: TRBV10-1; J gene: TRBJ2-1; CDR3 length: 16; CDR3 protein: CASSDRGGRSYNEQFF; CDR3 DNA: TGCGCCAGCAGTGATCGGGGGGGCAGGTCCTACAATGAGCAGTTCTTC